Below, 16 T cell receptor beta chains from the same sample are listed, as sequenced in a study of blood T cell repertoires in COVID-19. Method: immunoSEQ multiplex PCR; TCRdb's copy keeps in-frame clones and lacks some. The sample includes some 500,000 clones, roughly 89% of them seen just once. Sample: peripheral blood. The source is a woman aged 50 to 60 with COVID-19, enrolled during active disease.

J is TRBJ1-1 and V is TRBV6-2 or TRBV6-3; no firm D call. This CDR3 comprises 12 residues. V was trimmed by 4 bases and J by 4 bases, leaving 7 bases between them. CDR1 and CDR2 from the germline V gene are MNHEY and SVGEGT. The CDR3, as DNA: TGTGCCAGCAGTTCCGGGATCACTGAAGCTTTCTTT. Encoded protein: CASSSGITEAFF.

This chain connects TRBV11-1 to TRBJ1-1; D unclear. Trimming removed 0 bases at V and 5 bases at J, with 10 bases between. The CDR3 covers 14 residues. Per the germline V gene, CDR1 is SGHAT and CDR2 is FQDESV (reference sequence). CDR3 nucleotides: TGTGCCAGCAGCTTAGCCCCGGCGGGGACTGAAGCTTTCTTT. It encodes CASSLAPAGTEAFF.

This clone has only a few counts. This CDR3 is also generated by other DNA sequences in the sample. The CDR3 loop reads CASSAGGYGYTF. The DNA for the CDR3 is TGTGCCAGCAGTGCCGGGGGCTATGGCTACACCTTC. The gene calls are TRBV25-1 and TRBJ1-2; tentative D call: TRBD1 (5 bases). This CDR3 comprises 12 residues. CDR1 is MGHDK and CDR2 is SYGVNS in the germline V gene. V was pared by 4 bases and J by 4 bases, with 7 bases between.

The V call is TRBV5-1, the J call TRBJ2-3; 9 positions agree with TRBD2. CDR1 SGHRS and CDR2 YFSETQ come from the germline V gene. The trim removed 9 bases at V and 1 base at J, leaving 3 bases unmatched. The CDR3 has 13 residues. The CDR3 nucleotides are TGCGCCACCCGGACTAGCGGCACAGATACGCAGTATTTT. Its translation: CATRTSGTDTQYF.

The V and J genes are TRBV9 and TRBJ2-2; tentative D call: TRBD1 (5 bases). V lost 0 bases and J 4 bases, leaving 13 bases between the germline ends. CDR1 and CDR2 (germline): SGDLS, YYNGEE. This CDR3 region has 16 residues. The CDR3 sequence: CASSVEDRQGTGELFF. The CDR3 nucleotides read TGTGCCAGCAGCGTAGAGGACCGCCAGGGCACCGGGGAGCTGTTTTTT.

The chain is built from TRBV18 and TRBJ2-2; 9 nucleotides line up with TRBD2. V lost 4 bases, J lost 6 bases, and 18 bases stayed unmatched. The CDR3 totals 19 residues. Germline CDR1 and CDR2: KGHSH and LQKENI. This chain's CDR3 is CASSRSSGGAELVAGELFF. In DNA form, the CDR3 reads TGTGCCAGCTCACGTAGTAGCGGGGGCGCCGAACTTGTTGCCGGGGAGCTGTTTTTT.

The rearrangement links TRBV9 to TRBJ2-1; the D gene is possibly TRBD2 (7 bases). Trimming removed 3 bases at V and 8 bases at J, with 15 bases between. CDR3 length: 14 amino acids. Germline V gene lookup returns CDR1 SGDLS and CDR2 YYNGEE. The CDR3 spells CASSAGGPVYEQFF. CDR3 nucleotides: TGTGCCAGCAGCGCCGGGGGGCCTGTCTATGAGCAGTTCTTC.

This clone was recorded once. V gene TRBV3-1 (or the pseudogene TRBV3-2) combines with J gene TRBJ1-2; maybe TRBD1 (5 bases). V dropped 3 bases and J dropped 8 bases, with 16 bases sitting between them. This CDR3 contains 14 residues. Germline V lookup: CDR1 LGHDT, CDR2 YNNKEL (reference sequence). The CDR3: CASSHGSGGFGYTF. The CDR3, as DNA: TGTGCCAGCAGCCATGGCTCGGGGGGGTTCGGCTACACCTTC.

The chain is built from TRBV6-1 and TRBJ2-1; D perhaps matches TRBD1 (6 bases). The CDR3 is 16 amino acids. The V gene lost 4 bases and the J gene lost 2 bases, with 15 bases spanning the gap. Looked up from germline, CDR1 is MNHNS and CDR2 is SASEGT. CDR3 sequence (DNA): TGTGCCAGCAGTGGCCCCCAGGGGTCCCCCTACAATGAGCAGTTCTTC. It yields the protein CASSGPQGSPYNEQFF.

V is TRBV6-1 and J is TRBJ1-2; 7 nucleotides line up with TRBD1. The germline gives CDR1 MNHNS, CDR2 SASEGT. V lost 1 base, J lost 4 bases, and 3 bases stayed unmatched. The CDR3 totals 14 residues. Written as DNA, the CDR3 is TGTGCCAGCAGTGAAGAGGGACAGATCTATGGCTACACCTTC. This sequence encodes CASSEEGQIYGYTF.

The chain has TRBV5-5 and TRBJ2-3; D might be TRBD1 (6 bases). The V end lost 4 bases, the J end lost 6 bases, and 21 bases lay between the germline ends. CDR3 length equals 16 residues. The germline V gene has CDR1 SGHKS and CDR2 YYEKEE (reference sequence). CDR3 amino acids: CASSGLAGAPGDTQYF. In DNA form, the CDR3 reads TGTGCCAGCAGCGGATTGGCAGGGGCACCGGGGGATACGCAGTATTTT.

The table lists this clone with a count of one. The rearrangement joins TRBV28 to TRBJ1-4; D is ambiguous. The CDR3 loop spans 16 amino acids. V gave up 4 bases and J gave up 3 bases, with 15 bases separating them. Per the germline V gene, CDR1 is MDHEN and CDR2 is SYDVKM. The CDR3 is CASSSTFSGPNEKLFF. CDR3 nucleotide sequence: TGTGCCAGCAGTTCAACCTTCTCTGGCCCTAATGAAAAACTGTTTTTT.

There are a few counts of this clone. J is TRBJ1-1 and V is TRBV4-1; D uncertain. The V gene lost 1 base and the J gene lost 7 bases, with 10 bases spanning the gap. CDR1 is MGHRA and CDR2 is YSYEKL in the germline V gene. The CDR3 spans 13 residues. The CDR3 region has the DNA TGCGCCAGCAGCCAAGGCCAGAACTATGAAGCTTTCTTT. Translating gives CASSQGQNYEAFF.

The chain recombines TRBV29-1 with TRBJ2-1; tentative D call: TRBD2 (6 bases). The germline V gene encodes CDR1 SQVTM and CDR2 ANQGSEA. This CDR3 region has 11 residues. Trimming took off 7 bases at V and 4 bases at J, with 8 bases between the two ends. The CDR3 sequence is CSAGEYNEQFF. The CDR3 DNA reads TGCAGCGCGGGGGAGTACAATGAGCAGTTCTTC.

The chain recombines TRBV11-2 with TRBJ1-1; 9 bases fit TRBD1. In germline, CDR1 is SGHAT, CDR2 FQNNGV. There are 15 residues in the CDR3. Trimming removed 2 bases from V and 4 bases from J; junction bases left unmatched: 5. The CDR3 DNA reads as TGTGCCAGCAGCTTAATGACAGGGGGGACCACTGAAGCTTTCTTT. Amino acids: CASSLMTGGTTEAFF. Full variable domain (outside the CDR3, taken from reference TRBV11-2 and TRBJ1-1): EAGVAQSPRYKIIEKRQSVAFWCNPISGHATLYWYQQILGQGPKLLIQFQNNGVVDDSQLPKDRFSAERLKGVDSTLKIQPAKLEDSAVYLCASSLMTGGTTEAFFGQGTRLTVV.

V and J are TRBV19 and TRBJ2-1; 9 bases are shared with TRBD2. The CDR3 length is 14 residues. The germline V gene encodes CDR1 LNHDA and CDR2 SQIVND (reference sequence). V trimming: 4 bases; J trimming: 8 bases; junction bases outside the gene matches: 6. CDR3 coding DNA: TGTGCCAGTAGTACCTTAGCGGGGGTCTATGAGCAGTTCTTC. Translated, it gives CASSTLAGVYEQFF.